One sample yielded the 2 T cell receptor beta chains listed below, sequenced in a study of early T cells in non-severe SARS-CoV-2 infection. Each CDR3 protein gets one entry after TCRdb re-called the 5' RACE reads with MiXCR. This sample has tens of thousands of distinct CDR3 sequences, with roughly 13% found just once. This specimen was whole blood, taken at baseline. Receptor source: an adult who was a healthcare worker with PCR-confirmed SARS-CoV-2 infection or an uninfected control (not recorded which).

This clonotype has just a few counts. The chain combines TRBV28 with TRBJ1-1, with unresolved D. Trimming cost V 6 bases and J 10 bases, with 12 bases left between them. Germline V gene sequence: CDR1 MDHEN, CDR2 SYDVKM. The CDR3 has 11 residues. The CDR3 loop is CASRDSVRAFF. The CDR3 region has the DNA TGTGCCAGCAGGGACTCTGTTAGAGCTTTCTTT.

In this sample, this clonotype turned up a few times. V and J are TRBV6-4 and TRBJ1-1; 9 bases are shared with TRBD1. Per germline, CDR1 MRHNA and CDR2 SNTAGT. This CDR3 region has 15 residues. Trimming at V came to 4 bases and at J to 2 bases, leaving 5 bases not matched to a gene. The CDR3 region has the DNA TGTGCCAGCAGTGCGGGACAGGGACCTAACACTGAAGCTTTCTTT. This encodes CASSAGQGPNTEAFF.